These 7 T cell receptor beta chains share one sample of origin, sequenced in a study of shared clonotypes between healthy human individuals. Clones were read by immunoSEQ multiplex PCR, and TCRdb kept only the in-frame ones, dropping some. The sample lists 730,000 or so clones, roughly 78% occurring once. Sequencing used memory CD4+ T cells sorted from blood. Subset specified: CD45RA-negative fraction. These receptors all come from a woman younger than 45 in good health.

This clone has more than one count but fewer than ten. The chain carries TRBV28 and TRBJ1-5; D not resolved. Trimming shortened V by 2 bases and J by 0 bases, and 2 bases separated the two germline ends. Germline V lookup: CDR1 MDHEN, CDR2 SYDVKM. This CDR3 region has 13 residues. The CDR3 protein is CASSLDSNQPQHF. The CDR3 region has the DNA TGTGCCAGCAGTTTAGATAGCAATCAGCCCCAGCATTTT. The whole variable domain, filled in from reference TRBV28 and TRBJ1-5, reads DVKVTQSSRYLVKRTGEKVFLECVQDMDHENMFWYRQDPGLGLRLIYFSYDVKMKEKGDIPEGYSVSREKKERFSLILESASTNQTSMYLCASSLDSNQPQHFGDGTRLSIL.

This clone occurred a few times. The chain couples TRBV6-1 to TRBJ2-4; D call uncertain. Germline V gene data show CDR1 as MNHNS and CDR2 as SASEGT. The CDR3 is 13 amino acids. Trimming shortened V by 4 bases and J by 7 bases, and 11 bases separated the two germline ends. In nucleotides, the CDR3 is TGTGCCAGCAGTGCGGACCATCGGAACATTCAGTACTTC. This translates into CASSADHRNIQYF.

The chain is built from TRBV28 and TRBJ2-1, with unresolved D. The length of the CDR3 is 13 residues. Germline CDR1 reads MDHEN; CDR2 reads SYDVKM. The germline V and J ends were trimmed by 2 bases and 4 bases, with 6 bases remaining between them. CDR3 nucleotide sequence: TGTGCCAGCAGTTTAATTACTTACAATGAGCAGTTCTTC. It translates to CASSLITYNEQFF.

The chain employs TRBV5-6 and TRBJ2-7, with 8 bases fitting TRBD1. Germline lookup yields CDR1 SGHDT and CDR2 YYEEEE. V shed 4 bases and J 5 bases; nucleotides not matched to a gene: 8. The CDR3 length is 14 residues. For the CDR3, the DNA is TGTGCCAGCAGCCTAGGGACAGGCGGGGACGAGCAGTACTTC. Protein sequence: CASSLGTGGDEQYF.

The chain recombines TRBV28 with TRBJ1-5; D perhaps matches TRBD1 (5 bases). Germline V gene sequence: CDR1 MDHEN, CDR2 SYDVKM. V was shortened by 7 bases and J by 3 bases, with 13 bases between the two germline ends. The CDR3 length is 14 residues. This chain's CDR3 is CASKVGGTNQPQHF. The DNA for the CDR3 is TGTGCCAGCAAAGTGGGAGGGACCAATCAGCCCCAGCATTTT.

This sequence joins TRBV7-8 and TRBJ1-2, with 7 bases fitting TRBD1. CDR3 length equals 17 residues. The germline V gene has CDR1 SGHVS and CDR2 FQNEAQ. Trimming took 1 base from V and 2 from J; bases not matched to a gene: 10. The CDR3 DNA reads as TGTGCCAGCAGCTTAGTACAGGGGAGGCTTATGAACTATGGCTACACCTTC. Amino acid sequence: CASSLVQGRLMNYGYTF.

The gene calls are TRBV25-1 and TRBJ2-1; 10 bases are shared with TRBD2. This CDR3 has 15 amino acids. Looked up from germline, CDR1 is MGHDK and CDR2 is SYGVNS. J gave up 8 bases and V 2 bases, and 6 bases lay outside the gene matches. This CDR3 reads CASSESGRAVDEQFF. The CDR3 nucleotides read TGTGCCAGCAGTGAAAGCGGGAGGGCCGTGGATGAGCAGTTCTTC.